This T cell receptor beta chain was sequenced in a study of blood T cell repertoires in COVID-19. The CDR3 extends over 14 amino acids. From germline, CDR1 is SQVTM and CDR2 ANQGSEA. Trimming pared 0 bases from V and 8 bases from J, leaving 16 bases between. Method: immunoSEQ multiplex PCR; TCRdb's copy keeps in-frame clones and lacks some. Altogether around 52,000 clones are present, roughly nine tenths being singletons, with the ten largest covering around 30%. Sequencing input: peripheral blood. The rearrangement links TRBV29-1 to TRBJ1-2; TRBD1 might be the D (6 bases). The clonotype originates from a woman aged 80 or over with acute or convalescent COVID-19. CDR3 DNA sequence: TGCAGCGTTGAAGAGCGGGGGCTCCCTCAGGGCTACACCTTC. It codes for CSVEERGLPQGYTF. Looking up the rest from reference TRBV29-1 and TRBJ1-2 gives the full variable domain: SAVISQKPSRDICQRGTSLTIQCQVDSQVTMMFWYRQQPGQSLTLIATANQGSEATYESGFVIDKFPISRPNLTFSTLTVSNMSPEDSSIYLCSVEERGLPQGYTFGSGTRLTVV.